Below, 10 T cell receptor beta chains from the same sample are listed, as sequenced in a study of T cell responses to AZD1222 COVID-19 vaccine. Produced via immunoSEQ multiplex PCR; TCRdb's table is partial and in-frame only. The profile covers about 56,000 clones, with 80% to 90% appearing a single time and around 7% taken by the ten largest. This specimen consisted of peripheral blood, obtained 28 days after the second AZD1222 dose. The source is an adult who received the AZD1222 COVID-19 vaccine.

The chain combines TRBV11-2 with TRBJ2-3; TRBD2 aligns across 9 bases. J lost 1 base, V lost 2 bases, and 10 bases had no gene match. Germline values: CDR1 SGHAT, CDR2 FQNNGV. The CDR3 extends over 18 amino acids. The CDR3 here is CASSLRFPSGDRTDTQYF. The CDR3, as DNA: TGTGCCAGCAGCTTACGGTTCCCTAGCGGGGACCGCACAGATACGCAGTATTTT.

The chain employs TRBV13 and TRBJ2-2, with D uncertain. V lost 7 bases to trimming and J lost 2 bases, with 14 bases between them. Germline loops: CDR1 PRHDT, CDR2 FYEKMQ (reference sequence). There are 15 residues in the CDR3. CDR3: CASKLFGRNTGELFF. The CDR3 nucleotides read TGTGCCAGCAAGTTATTTGGGCGTAACACCGGGGAGCTGTTTTTT.

The rearrangement joins TRBV27 to TRBJ2-1, with D perhaps being TRBD1 or TRBD2 (5 bases each). The CDR3 runs 13 residues. The germline V gene has CDR1 MNHEY and CDR2 SMNVEV (reference sequence). Trimming took 6 bases from V and 7 from J, leaving 13 bases between them. This chain's CDR3 is CASSRDPGNEQFF. CDR3 coding DNA: TGTGCCAGCAGCCGGGACCCAGGGAATGAGCAGTTCTTC.

This clone was found once. CDR3 DNA sequence: TGTGCCAGCAGCCCTGGGACTAGGAGGAATGAGCAGTTCTTC. Translated, it gives CASSPGTRRNEQFF. The chain employs TRBV7-3 and TRBJ2-1; the match to TRBD2 covers 8 bases. The CDR3 length is 14 residues. CDR1 is SGHTA and CDR2 is FQGTGA in the germline V gene. With 5 bases clipped from V and 7 bases from J, the junction kept 7 bases outside the gene matches.

V usage is TRBV7-2 and J usage is TRBJ2-1; the D is unclear. V shed 1 base and J shed 5 bases, with 12 bases lying between them. CDR3 size: 15 residues. Germline values: CDR1 SGHTA, CDR2 FQGNSA. This CDR3 reads CASSLGVTPNNEQFF. The CDR3, as DNA: TGTGCCAGCAGCTTAGGGGTGACCCCAAACAATGAGCAGTTCTTC.

The chain employs TRBV30 and TRBJ1-5, with unresolved D. Germline V gene lookup returns CDR1 GTSNPN and CDR2 SVGIG (reference sequence). Deletions cut 1 base from V and 3 bases from J, with 7 bases between. The CDR3 is 13 amino acids. The CDR3 loop reads CAWSDSYNQPQHF. CDR3 coding DNA: TGTGCCTGGAGTGACAGCTACAATCAGCCCCAGCATTTT.

The chain couples TRBV27 to TRBJ2-1, with 11 nucleotides matching TRBD2. The V gene end was trimmed by 6 bases and the J gene end by 6 bases; junction bases not matched to a gene: 16. CDR1 MNHEY and CDR2 SMNVEV come from the germline V gene (reference sequence). The CDR3 is 18 amino acids. CDR3 loop: CASRLRMTASGGPNEQFF. As DNA, the CDR3 is TGTGCCAGCAGACTCCGAATGACGGCTAGCGGGGGGCCCAATGAGCAGTTCTTC.

This rearrangement joins TRBV5-6 to TRBJ2-5, with D tentatively TRBD1 (5 bases). Trimming cost V 4 bases and J 4 bases, with 14 bases left between them. CDR1 SGHDT and CDR2 YYEEEE come from the germline V gene. This CDR3 spans 14 amino acids. CDR3 protein: CASSPPQVGETQYF. CDR3 DNA: TGTGCCAGCAGCCCCCCACAGGTAGGAGAGACCCAGTACTTC.

V and J are TRBV6-5 and TRBJ1-1, with unresolved D. Trimming took 8 bases from V and 3 from J, leaving 10 bases between them. This CDR3 has 12 residues. Germline-derived CDR1 and CDR2 are MNHEY and SVGAGI. This CDR3 reads CASAWRDTEAFF. The DNA of the CDR3 is TGTGCCAGCGCATGGAGGGACACTGAAGCTTTCTTT.

This clone was picked up a small number of times. The gene calls are TRBV24-1 and TRBJ1-4, with 7 bases aligning to TRBD1. The CDR3 has 15 amino acids. The germline CDR1 and CDR2 sequences are KGHDR and SFDVKD. V was pared by 3 bases and J by 7 bases, with 7 bases of the junction left unmatched. CDR3 DNA sequence: TGTGCCACCAGTGATGGAGGGGGCGCGGGTGAAAAACTGTTTTTT. Translating it yields CATSDGGGAGEKLFF.